The 28 T cell receptor beta chains listed next were all sequenced from one sample in a study of cytomegalovirus exposure and HLA in healthy donors. Primers for the PCR totalled 60 Vbeta and 13 Jbeta. Some clones are missing from TCRdb's copy, which holds only in-frame ones; the method was immunoSEQ multiplex PCR. The table has 150,000 to 200,000 clones, approximately 85% seen once; the top ten hold 2% to 2.5%. Sequenced sample: PBMCs. These receptors were obtained from a man aged 18 to 30 in good health and CMV-seropositive.

This chain uses TRBV6-1 with TRBJ2-7; D gene ambiguous. Trimming removed 2 bases at V and 0 bases at J, with 11 bases between. The length of the CDR3 is 15 residues. Germline V gene data show CDR1 as MNHNS and CDR2 as SASEGT. The DNA for the CDR3 is TGTGCCAGCAGTGAATGGAACGGAGTCTCCTACGAGCAGTACTTC. As protein: CASSEWNGVSYEQYF.

This clone appeared a single time. The chain couples TRBV5-1 to TRBJ2-5; possibly TRBD1 for D (5 bases). V lost 0 bases and J lost 2, with 11 bases in between. The CDR3 loop spans 15 amino acids. Germline assignment: CDR1 SGHRS and CDR2 YFSETQ. The CDR3 nucleotides are TGCGCCAGCAGCTTGGGGGCAGGGAAACAAGAGACCCAGTACTTC. It yields the protein CASSLGAGKQETQYF.

This rearrangement joins TRBV7-9 to TRBJ2-2; D uncertain. The CDR3 sequence is 18 residues long. Germline CDR1 is SEHNR and CDR2 is FQNEAQ (reference sequence). The V gene lost 5 bases and the J gene lost 4 bases, with 23 bases spanning the gap. The DNA of the CDR3 is TGTGCCAGCAGCCCAAACCGTAGACCAACGACACTCACCGGGGAGCTGTTTTTT. This sequence encodes CASSPNRRPTTLTGELFF.

V is TRBV9 and J is TRBJ1-2, with D possibly being TRBD1 (6 bases). CDR1 is SGDLS, CDR2 YYNGEE, per germline. This CDR3 has 17 residues. V was shortened by 3 bases and J by 0 bases, with 18 bases between the two germline ends. For the CDR3, the DNA is TGTGCCAGCAGCGCTGACGTGGGGAGGGGGACTAACTATGGCTACACCTTC. Its protein product is CASSADVGRGTNYGYTF.

The J gene is TRBJ2-7, the V gene TRBV11-2, with 14 bases fitting TRBD2. V trimming: 0 bases; J trimming: 0 bases; junction bases outside the gene matches: 10. The germline V gene encodes CDR1 SGHAT and CDR2 FQNNGV. This CDR3 is 20 amino acids long. The DNA of the CDR3 is TGTGCCAGCAGCTTAGAGCTGCTGGGACTAGCGGGGGCCTCCTCCTACGAGCAGTACTTC. Encoded protein: CASSLELLGLAGASSYEQYF.

V and J are TRBV11-2 and TRBJ2-3; tentative D call: TRBD1 (6 bases). The CDR3 loop spans 17 amino acids. The germline V and J ends were trimmed by 5 bases and 0 bases, with 18 bases remaining between them. The germline gives CDR1 SGHAT, CDR2 FQNNGV. Here the CDR3 DNA reads TGTGCCAGCAGCGTCAGGGGAGCCGCATCTAGCACAGATACGCAGTATTTT. Protein product: CASSVRGAASSTDTQYF. Together with reference TRBV11-2 and TRBJ2-3, the CDR3 gives the full variable domain: EAGVAQSPRYKIIEKRQSVAFWCNPISGHATLYWYQQILGQGPKLLIQFQNNGVVDDSQLPKDRFSAERLKGVDSTLKIQPAKLEDSAVYLCASSVRGAASSTDTQYFGPGTRLTVL.

The J gene is TRBJ2-5, the V gene TRBV18; 8 positions agree with TRBD2. Trimming at V came to 2 bases and at J to 3 bases, leaving 8 bases not matched to a gene. The CDR3 has 16 amino acids. CDR1 and CDR2 from the germline V gene are KGHSH and LQKENI. CDR3 sequence: CASSPRRGVSEETQYF. The DNA for the CDR3 is TGTGCCAGCTCACCAAGGCGGGGGGTTTCGGAAGAGACCCAGTACTTC.

This clone was detected only a few times. The chain couples TRBV7-8 to TRBJ2-1, with D possibly matching TRBD2 (6 bases). Germline V lookup: CDR1 SGHVS, CDR2 FQNEAQ. Trimming took off 5 bases at V and 7 bases at J, with 18 bases between the two ends. This CDR3 spans 15 amino acids. CDR3 loop: CASSQGRTGRNEQFF. CDR3 DNA sequence: TGTGCCAGCAGCCAAGGGCGAACGGGGAGGAATGAGCAGTTCTTC.

The gene calls are TRBV6-5 and TRBJ2-7, with 7 bases identical to TRBD2. The germline V gene encodes CDR1 MNHEY and CDR2 SVGAGI. The CDR3 spans 16 residues. Trimming cost V 0 bases and J 0 bases; bases outside gene matches: 5. CDR3 sequence reads: CASSYSKGGGSYEQYF. The DNA for the CDR3 is TGTGCCAGCAGTTACTCGAAGGGCGGGGGCTCCTACGAGCAGTACTTC.

This sequence joins TRBV10-3 and TRBJ1-3; 9 bases are a match to TRBD1. The CDR3 is 16 residues long. V gave up 4 bases and J gave up 3 bases; unmatched junction bases: 7. CDR1 is ENHRY, CDR2 SYGVKD, per germline. CDR3 loop: CAISGGQGTVGNTIYF. In nucleotides, the CDR3 is TGTGCCATCAGTGGGGGACAGGGAACCGTTGGAAACACCATATATTTT.

In nucleotides, the CDR3 is TGTGCCAGCACCCTGCCCGGGGGGGACCGGTTCTTC. It yields the protein CASTLPGGDRFF. The gene calls are TRBV25-1 and TRBJ2-1; 8 bases are shared with TRBD2. The CDR3 covers 12 residues. Germline CDR1 reads MGHDK; CDR2 reads SYGVNS. Losses at the gene ends were 7 bases for V and 15 bases for J; bases not matched to a gene: 11.

The J gene is TRBJ2-7, the V gene TRBV19; 7 bases fit TRBD1. The length of the CDR3 is 15 residues. The germline gives CDR1 LNHDA, CDR2 SQIVND (reference sequence). Unmatched junction bases numbered 6, after V lost 3 bases and J lost 1 base. The CDR3 loop is CASSMIGTASYEQYF. The CDR3 nucleotides read TGTGCCAGTAGTATGATCGGGACAGCTTCCTACGAGCAGTACTTC.

The J gene is TRBJ2-7, the V gene TRBV5-4; D gene ambiguous. The CDR3 consists of 14 residues. Germline V lookup: CDR1 SGHNT, CDR2 YYREEE (reference sequence). Trimming took off 0 bases at V and 2 bases at J, with 9 bases between the two ends. CDR3 protein: CASSLVGPAYEQYF. The CDR3 nucleotides read TGTGCCAGCAGCTTGGTTGGCCCCGCCTACGAGCAGTACTTC.

CDR3 coding DNA: TGTGCCAGCTCACCTCAGAATATGAACACTGAAGCTTTCTTT. It specifies CASSPQNMNTEAFF. V gene TRBV18 combines with J gene TRBJ1-1; D not certain. Germline values: CDR1 KGHSH, CDR2 LQKENI. The CDR3 length is 14 residues. V lost 3 bases and J 0 bases, leaving 8 bases between the germline ends.

The CDR3 nucleotides are TGTGCCAGCAGTCCTCCCAGTGCGGGGGGCTACTACAATGAGCAGTTCTTC. Protein sequence: CASSPPSAGGYYNEQFF. The genes are TRBV27 and TRBJ2-1; 8 nucleotides align to TRBD2. There are 17 residues in the CDR3. Trimming cost V 5 bases and J 3 bases; bases outside gene matches: 12. CDR1 is MNHEY, CDR2 SMNVEV, per germline (reference sequence).

The V call is TRBV4-3, the J call TRBJ2-1, with D perhaps TRBD2 (5 bases). This CDR3 region has 15 residues. Trimming shortened V by 1 base and J by 0 bases, and 7 bases separated the two germline ends. The germline CDR1 and CDR2 sequences are LGHNA and YSLEER. The CDR3 sequence: CASSQGSGSYNEQFF. The DNA for the CDR3 is TGCGCCAGCAGCCAAGGGAGCGGCTCCTACAATGAGCAGTTCTTC.

V gene TRBV11-2 combines with J gene TRBJ2-3, with 12 bases matching TRBD2. The trim removed 4 bases at V and 6 bases at J, leaving 8 bases unmatched. CDR3 length: 16 amino acids. The V gene's germline CDR1 is SGHAT and CDR2 FQNNGV. The CDR3 loop is CASSYRLAGVEDTQYF. DNA of the CDR3: TGTGCCAGCAGCTATAGACTAGCGGGGGTAGAGGATACGCAGTATTTT.

The V gene is TRBV13, the J gene TRBJ2-2; D is possibly TRBD1 (6 bases). Trimming cost V 5 bases and J 6 bases, with 13 bases left between them. The CDR3 runs to 14 residues. Germline CDR1 and CDR2: PRHDT and FYEKMQ (reference sequence). CDR3 residues: CASSPYRDAGELFF. As DNA, the CDR3 is TGTGCCAGCAGCCCTTACAGGGACGCCGGGGAGCTGTTTTTT.

The V and J genes are TRBV19 and TRBJ1-1, with D uncertain. The CDR3 totals 13 residues. CDR1 and CDR2 (germline): LNHDA, SQIVND (reference sequence). The ends were cut back, 3 bases at V and 3 bases at J, with 8 bases in the middle. CDR3 nucleotide sequence: TGTGCCAGTAGTATGGGCCAGTACACTGAAGCTTTCTTT. Its protein product is CASSMGQYTEAFF.

The rearrangement joins TRBV7-6 to TRBJ1-2, with D perhaps TRBD1 (6 bases). This CDR3 is 14 amino acids long. The V and J ends lost 5 bases and 2 bases respectively, with 12 bases between them. Germline CDR1 reads SGHVS; CDR2 reads FNYEAQ. CDR3 region: CASSPQGENYGYTF. The CDR3 coding sequence is TGTGCCAGCAGCCCACAGGGAGAGAACTATGGCTACACCTTC.

Comment on this clone: The identical CDR3 is also encoded by other nucleotide sequences in the sample. The chain couples TRBV7-2 to TRBJ2-7; the match to TRBD2 covers 10 bases. The V gene end was trimmed by 2 bases and the J gene end by 4 bases; junction bases not matched to a gene: 2. CDR1 is SGHTA and CDR2 is FQGNSA in the germline V gene. This CDR3 spans 14 amino acids. This chain's CDR3 is CASSLLAGGYEQYF. The CDR3, as DNA: TGTGCCAGCAGCTTATTAGCGGGGGGTTACGAGCAGTACTTC. The whole variable domain, remainder taken from reference TRBV7-2 and TRBJ2-7, is GAGVSQSPSNKVTEKGKDVELRCDPISGHTALYWYRQSLGQGLEFLIYFQGNSAPDKSGLPSDRFSAERTGGSVSTLTIQRTQQEDSAVYLCASSLLAGGYEQYFGPGTRLTVT.

The chain couples TRBV10-3 to TRBJ1-1; 8 bases are a match to TRBD1. This CDR3 region has 16 residues. J lost 4 bases, V lost 0 bases, and 7 bases had no gene match. Germline V CDR1 and CDR2: ENHRY, SYGVKD. The CDR3 is CAISESGQGRGTEAFF. The CDR3 nucleotides read TGTGCCATCAGTGAGTCCGGACAGGGCCGTGGCACTGAAGCTTTCTTT.

V is TRBV7-3 and J is TRBJ2-1; D is perhaps TRBD1 (5 bases). Germline CDR1 and CDR2: SGHTA and FQGTGA. This CDR3 comprises 15 residues. Trimming left V 3 bases short and J 2 bases short, with 11 bases between. The chain's CDR3 is CASSFDTGPYNEQFF. The CDR3 DNA sequence: TGTGCCAGCAGCTTCGATACAGGTCCCTACAATGAGCAGTTCTTC.

This clone has a handful of counts. V and J are TRBV4-3 and TRBJ2-3; 11 nucleotides align to TRBD2. Germline V gene sequence: CDR1 LGHNA, CDR2 YSLEER. The CDR3 length is 20 residues. V lost 4 bases to trimming and J lost 1 base; unmatched junction nucleotides: 16. CDR3 in DNA: TGCGCCAGCAGCCGGTGGCCAGCGGCTAGCGGGGGGTCACGCACAGATACGCAGTATTTT. Translated, it gives CASSRWPAASGGSRTDTQYF.

The genes are TRBV6-1 and TRBJ1-3, with D possibly matching TRBD1 (6 bases). This CDR3 spans 15 amino acids. Trimming removed 5 bases from V and 1 base from J, with 12 bases in between. The germline CDR1 and CDR2 sequences are MNHNS and SASEGT. This CDR3 is CASSNEGGSGNTIYF. The CDR3 nucleotides read TGTGCCAGCAGTAACGAAGGGGGATCTGGAAACACCATATATTTT.

This clone was observed once. The rearrangement joins TRBV7-3 to TRBJ1-2; 12 bases map to TRBD1. The V and J ends lost 9 bases and 2 bases, in that order; junction bases with no gene match: 4. CDR3 size: 14 residues. Germline V gene lookup returns CDR1 SGHTA and CDR2 FQGTGA. The CDR3 DNA follows: TGTGCCAGGGGACAGGGGGCTAGGAACTATGGCTACACCTTC. It specifies CARGQGARNYGYTF.

The chain recombines TRBV7-3 with TRBJ1-2; 9 bases fit TRBD1. The germline V gene has CDR1 SGHTA and CDR2 FQGTGA. The CDR3 consists of 15 residues. V was pared by 5 bases and J by 5 bases, with 9 bases of the junction left unmatched. This chain's CDR3 is CASSPGDRALYGYTF. The CDR3 nucleotides read TGTGCCAGCAGCCCTGGGGACAGGGCCTTATATGGCTACACCTTC. The full variable domain, with the rest looked up from reference TRBV7-3 and TRBJ1-2, is GAGVSQTPSNKVTEKGKYVELRCDPISGHTALYWYRQSLGQGPEFLIYFQGTGAADDSGLPNDRFFAVRPEGSVSTLKIQRTERGDSAVYLCASSPGDRALYGYTFGSGTRLTVV.

The chain uses TRBV9 and TRBJ2-1; TRBD2 might be the D (7 bases). Germline V gene lookup returns CDR1 SGDLS and CDR2 YYNGEE. Trimming took off 2 bases at V and 0 bases at J, with 12 bases between the two ends. This CDR3 region has 16 residues. This CDR3 reads CASSVGGRSSYNEQFF. The CDR3 DNA reads TGTGCCAGCAGCGTGGGGGGGCGGAGCTCCTACAATGAGCAGTTCTTC.